The 20 T cell receptor beta chains in this list originate from one sample, sequenced in a study of PD-1 blockade in classical Hodgkin lymphoma. Data came from immunoSEQ multiplex PCR; TCRdb stores just in-frame clones and leaves some out. In the table there are fewer than 55,000 clones, around nine tenths of which are singletons. Every patient had relapsed following autologous stem cell transplantation, and cohorts differed in brentuximab vedotin exposure. The sequences come from peripheral blood mononuclear cells (PBMCs), collected at baseline. Receptors originate from a human donor with classical Hodgkin lymphoma.

In this sample, this clone turned up once. The chain is built from TRBV19 and TRBJ1-1; 10 nucleotides align to TRBD1. This CDR3 is built from 13 residues. Germline values: CDR1 LNHDA, CDR2 SQIVND (reference sequence). The V segment lost 7 bases and the J segment 5 bases; nucleotides outside the gene matches: 4. In nucleotides, the CDR3 is TGTGCCAGTATGACAGGGGGCGGGACTGAAGCTTTCTTT. Residues: CASMTGGGTEAFF.

The gene calls are TRBV7-9 and TRBJ1-2; D unresolved. CDR3 length equals 17 residues. In germline, CDR1 is SEHNR, CDR2 FQNEAQ (reference sequence). With 7 bases removed from V and 2 bases from J, the gap between germline ends came to 23 bases. CDR3 in DNA: TGTGCCAGCACCTATGGGGTAGTGACCGCTGGAAACTATGGCTACACCTTC. It yields the protein CASTYGVVTAGNYGYTF.

V is TRBV11-2 and J is TRBJ1-1, with 7 bases that match TRBD1. V was clipped by 2 bases and J by 0 bases; unmatched bases: 9. Germline lookup yields CDR1 SGHAT and CDR2 FQNNGV. The CDR3 contains 17 residues. CDR3 sequence: CASSLIITGTVNTEAFF. The CDR3 DNA sequence: TGTGCCAGCAGCTTAATCATCACCGGGACAGTGAACACTGAAGCTTTCTTT.

The chain is built from TRBV5-6 and TRBJ2-7; 10 positions match TRBD1. The CDR3 is 15 residues long. Germline-derived CDR1 and CDR2 are SGHDT and YYEEEE. J lost 1 base, V lost 5 bases, and 6 bases had no gene match. This CDR3 is CASRPRDRGSYEQYF. The CDR3 DNA follows: TGTGCCAGCAGGCCCCGGGACAGGGGTTCCTACGAGCAGTACTTC.

This chain links TRBV5-1 with TRBJ1-3; TRBD1 is a possible D gene (6 bases). In germline, CDR1 is SGHRS, CDR2 YFSETQ. V lost 2 bases, J lost 2 bases, and 14 bases lay in between. The CDR3 sequence is 16 residues long. CDR3 sequence reads: CASSFLQGTAGNTIYF. CDR3 DNA: TGCGCCAGCAGCTTCCTACAGGGAACCGCTGGAAACACCATATATTTT.

The CDR3 here is CASSLRETGNTEAFF. CDR3 DNA sequence: TGTGCCAGCAGCCTTAGAGAGACAGGGAACACTGAAGCTTTCTTT. The chain employs TRBV5-4 and TRBJ1-1, with D possibly matching TRBD1 (6 bases). This CDR3 spans 15 amino acids. V was trimmed by 4 bases and J by 1 base, leaving 14 bases between them. Germline V gene sequence: CDR1 SGHNT, CDR2 YYREEE (reference sequence).

This sequence joins TRBV28 and TRBJ2-7; D may be TRBD1 or TRBD2 (5 bases each). Between the trimmed V and J ends, which lost 5 bases and 2 bases, there was a span of 10 bases. The CDR3 spans 13 residues. Looked up from germline, CDR1 is MDHEN and CDR2 is SYDVKM. The CDR3 DNA follows: TGTGCCAGCAGTCCACTAGGGGCCTACGAGCAGTACTTC. It encodes CASSPLGAYEQYF.

The chain employs TRBV5-1 and TRBJ2-2, with 11 bases aligning to TRBD2. The V gene end was trimmed by 4 bases and the J gene end by 4 bases; junction bases not matched to a gene: 3. Germline V gives CDR1 SGHRS, CDR2 YFSETQ. This CDR3 is built from 15 residues. The CDR3 sequence: CASSPTSGVTGELFF. CDR3 nucleotide sequence: TGCGCCAGCAGCCCGACTAGCGGGGTCACCGGGGAGCTGTTTTTT.

The chain uses TRBV10-3 and TRBJ2-1, with D tentatively TRBD1 or TRBD2 (5 bases each). The CDR3 is 14 residues long. Germline V gene data show CDR1 as ENHRY and CDR2 as SYGVKD. V was clipped by 6 bases and J by 8 bases, with 17 bases between them. The CDR3 region has the DNA TGTGCCATCAGGGACGTTGGGGGTGACGATGAGCAGTTCTTC. Protein sequence: CAIRDVGGDDEQFF.

This chain joins TRBV7-2 and TRBJ1-1, with a possible D match to TRBD1 (5 bases). The germline V gene encodes CDR1 SGHTA and CDR2 FQGNSA. The CDR3 covers 16 residues. Between the trimmed V and J ends, which lost 5 bases and 0 bases, there was a span of 16 bases. The CDR3 region is CASSRLGWGLNTEAFF. The DNA for the CDR3 is TGTGCCAGCAGCCGCTTGGGCTGGGGACTGAACACTGAAGCTTTCTTT. Looking up the rest from reference TRBV7-2 and TRBJ1-1 gives the full variable domain: GAGVSQSPSNKVTEKGKDVELRCDPISGHTALYWYRQSLGQGLEFLIYFQGNSAPDKSGLPSDRFSAERTGGSVSTLTIQRTQQEDSAVYLCASSRLGWGLNTEAFFGQGTRLTVV.

The chain carries TRBV19 and TRBJ1-4, with a tentative D call TRBD1 (5 bases). With 6 bases removed from V and 5 bases from J, the gap between germline ends came to 13 bases. Germline V CDR1 and CDR2: LNHDA, SQIVND (reference sequence). The CDR3 sequence is 14 residues long. The CDR3 sequence: CASSDRRGNEKLFF. Here the CDR3 DNA reads TGTGCCAGTAGCGACAGACGGGGAAATGAAAAACTGTTTTTT.

This sequence joins TRBV10-2 and TRBJ2-7, with 9 bases identical to TRBD1. The germline gives CDR1 WSHSY, CDR2 SAAADI. V dropped 3 bases and J dropped 5; count of bases not matched to a gene: 14. The CDR3 consists of 17 residues. The CDR3 DNA is TGCGCCAGCAGTGACCCGCGGTCCTGGGACAGGGTTAACGAGCAGTACTTC. It encodes CASSDPRSWDRVNEQYF.

The chain combines TRBV19 with TRBJ2-1; TRBD2 matches 8 bases. CDR3 size: 14 residues. Germline CDR1 reads LNHDA; CDR2 reads SQIVND (reference sequence). V lost 9 bases, J lost 4 bases, and 8 bases stayed unmatched. CDR3 nucleotides: TGTGCCAGCCGAGGGACTAGGGCTTACAATGAGCAGTTCTTC. Protein sequence: CASRGTRAYNEQFF.

About this clone: This may be a read error, as it is one base from a much larger clone. The chain has TRBV7-3 and TRBJ2-5; 8 bases match TRBD2. Germline V gene sequence: CDR1 SGHTA, CDR2 FQGTGA. The CDR3 totals 15 residues. J lost 2 bases, V lost 2 bases, and 4 bases had no gene match. The CDR3 DNA reads TGTGCCAGCAGCTTAGGCGGGGGGCCTCAAGAGACCCAGTACTTC. Translating it yields CASSLGGGPQETQYF.

This clone was picked up one time. The chain is built from TRBV7-2 and TRBJ2-2; D gene ambiguous. Germline-derived CDR1 and CDR2 are SGHTA and FQGNSA. V lost 1 base, J lost 7 bases, and 16 bases lay in between. The CDR3 contains 16 residues. The CDR3 region has the DNA TGTGCCAGCAGCTTAGTAACACCCGCCCGGCTCGGGGAGCTGTTTTTT. Translated, it gives CASSLVTPARLGELFF.

The chain couples TRBV5-6 to TRBJ2-5, with TRBD1 identical over 7 bases. Near its end, the DNA agrees better with TRBJ2-7, so the J call may be wrong. CDR3 length: 15 residues. CDR1 is SGHDT, CDR2 YYEEEE, per germline. The CDR3 spells CASPQGTAPAYEQYF. In DNA, the CDR3 is TGTGCCAGCCCCCAAGGGACAGCGCCCGCCTACGAGCAGTACTTC.

The gene calls are TRBV6-5 and TRBJ2-5; no definite D call. Trimming stripped 0 bases from V and 5 bases from J, with 16 bases between. The CDR3 runs 16 residues. From germline, CDR1 is MNHEY and CDR2 SVGAGI. The CDR3 DNA reads TGTGCCAGCAGTTACTCGGGTGCCGAGCTCGGGGAGACCCAGTACTTC. Protein sequence: CASSYSGAELGETQYF.

The V gene is TRBV5-1, the J gene TRBJ1-2; 9 bases line up with TRBD1. The junction had 4 bases not matched to a gene; V was cut back by 3 bases and J by 4 bases. The length of the CDR3 is 14 residues. In germline, CDR1 is SGHRS, CDR2 YFSETQ. CDR3 sequence: CASSSGQGGYGYTF. CDR3 DNA sequence: TGCGCCAGCAGCTCGGGACAGGGAGGCTATGGCTACACCTTC. The whole variable domain, filled in from reference TRBV5-1 and TRBJ1-2, reads KAGVTQTPRYLIKTRGQQVTLSCSPISGHRSVSWYQQTPGQGLQFLFEYFSETQRNKGNFPGRFSGRQFSNSRSEMNVSTLELGDSALYLCASSSGQGGYGYTFGSGTRLTVV.

This chain uses TRBV6-1 with TRBJ2-5; D may be TRBD1 (6 bases). The V gene lost 0 bases and the J gene lost 9 bases, with 14 bases spanning the gap. The CDR3 spans 14 residues. Per germline, CDR1 MNHNS and CDR2 SASEGT. The CDR3 region is CASSEAVGARAQYF. The CDR3 DNA is TGTGCCAGCAGTGAAGCGGTGGGGGCGAGGGCCCAGTACTTC.

This clone was observed once. The V call is TRBV2, the J call TRBJ1-6, with D possibly being TRBD1 (5 bases). The CDR3 is 16 residues long. The V gene lost 6 bases and the J gene lost 7 bases, with 19 bases spanning the gap. Germline CDR1 is SNHLY and CDR2 is FYNNEI. The CDR3 spells CASRPWGVGYNSPLHF. The CDR3 region has the DNA TGTGCCAGCAGACCCTGGGGGGTGGGTTACAATTCACCCCTCCACTTT.